This TCR beta chain was captured in a study of cytomegalovirus exposure and HLA in healthy donors. V shed 3 bases and J shed 0 bases, with 6 bases lying between them. The CDR3 consists of 13 residues. CDR1 is SGDLS and CDR2 is YYNGEE in the germline V gene. The PCR was carried out with 60 Vbeta primers and 13 Jbeta primers. The assay was immunoSEQ multiplex PCR, and TCRdb's table has in-frame clones only and misses some. Here the sample spans under 200,000 clones, around 75% being singletons. Sequenced sample: PBMCs. This TCR came from a middle-aged woman in good health and CMV-seropositive. This chain connects TRBV9 to TRBJ1-1; D ambiguous. CDR3 sequence (DNA): TGTGCCAGCAGCGCCCAAATGAACACTGAAGCTTTCTTT. It specifies CASSAQMNTEAFF.